The clone carrying this T cell receptor (beta chain) showed up just a few times. The antigen is unknown. In the original workflow: Differences in CDR3 between clinicopathological groups were drawn on to build a classifier intended to discriminate distant-metastatic papillary thyroid cancer patients. TCRdb used MiXCR to call clones anew from the PCR reads. V and J calls and clone size were set by TCRdb, not the authors. The sample shows tens of thousands of clones, 14% of them seen only once. Not a single patient had been given any form of treatment at any point before undergoing thyroid surgery. The sample belongs to a study of metastatic and nonmetastatic thyroid tumors. On the study more broadly: Repertoires from blood and tumor or nodule tissue of malignant and benign thyroid patients were compared.

The germline CDR1 and CDR2 sequences are WNHNN and SYGVQD (reference sequence). This CDR3 region has 15 residues. V lost 2 bases and J lost 7, with 14 bases in between. Study outcomes and limitations: It was reportedly found that TCR beta diversity was significantly higher in malignant thyroid tumors than in benign nodules, a difference seen in both blood and tumor samples.

This receptor was obtained from a male donor with papillary thyroid cancer or a benign thyroid nodule (not recorded which). Some clones in this sample may be carry-over from other donors' samples. The chain has TRBV10-1 and TRBJ2-2; D is perhaps TRBD2 (6 bases). The specimen sequenced was blood. The CDR3 bases are TGCGCCAGCAGTGAGGGGACTGAATTAGACGGGGAGCTGTTTTTT. Its translation is CASSEGTELDGELFF.